The clone carrying this TCR beta chain has only one observation. Antigen unknown. This sample is part of a study of CD8 T cells in Susac syndrome. This CDR3 contains 15 residues. Germline V CDR1 and CDR2: SEHNR, FQNEAQ (reference sequence). V dropped 7 bases and J dropped 0 bases, with 15 bases sitting between them. Overall study findings and caveats: The relatively small number of individuals in the TCR sequencing and HLA analysis was acknowledged by the study.

Reverse transcription of about 0.5 to 1 ug RNA used random hexamers. TCRdb processed the immunoSEQ multiplex PCR reads anew with MiXCR; each CDR3 protein has one entry. The data hold 150,000 to 190,000 distinct CDR3 sequences, with roughly 94% observed a single time. The multiple sclerosis controls comprised treatment-naive patients whose relapsing-remitting disease was stable or active. The sequence was obtained from a human donor with multiple sclerosis. V usage is TRBV7-9 and J usage is TRBJ1-2; D is undetermined. What was sequenced was CD8+ T cells from PBMCs. CDR3 loop: CASNFRTGSNYGYTF. In DNA form, the CDR3 reads TGTGCCAGCAATTTCCGGACCGGCTCTAACTATGGCTACACCTTC.